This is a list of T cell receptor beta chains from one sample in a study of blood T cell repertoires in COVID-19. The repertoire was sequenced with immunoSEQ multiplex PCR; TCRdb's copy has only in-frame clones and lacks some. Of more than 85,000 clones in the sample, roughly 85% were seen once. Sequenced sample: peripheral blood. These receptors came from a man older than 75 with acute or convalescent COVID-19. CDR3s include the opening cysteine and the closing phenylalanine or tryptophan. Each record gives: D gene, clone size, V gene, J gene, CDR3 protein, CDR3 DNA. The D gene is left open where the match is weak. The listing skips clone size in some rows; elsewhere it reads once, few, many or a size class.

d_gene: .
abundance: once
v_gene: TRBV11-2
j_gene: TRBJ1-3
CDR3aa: CASSPSSGNTIYF
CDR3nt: TGTGCCAGCAGCCCGAGCTCTGGAAACACCATATATTTT

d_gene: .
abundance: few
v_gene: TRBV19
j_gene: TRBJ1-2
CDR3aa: CASSISGDSHGYTF
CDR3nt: TGTGCCAGTAGTATTTCCGGAGACAGCCATGGCTACACCTTC

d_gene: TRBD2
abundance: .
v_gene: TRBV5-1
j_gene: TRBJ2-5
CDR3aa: CASSLTSGSGPTQYF
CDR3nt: TGCGCCAGCAGCTTAACTAGCGGGAGCGGCCCGACCCAGTACTTC

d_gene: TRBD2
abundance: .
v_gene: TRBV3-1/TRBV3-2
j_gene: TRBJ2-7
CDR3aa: CASSERTSYAYEQYF
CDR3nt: TGTGCCAGCAGCGAGAGGACTAGCTACGCCTACGAGCAGTACTTC

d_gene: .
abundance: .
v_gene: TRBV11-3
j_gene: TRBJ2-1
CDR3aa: CASRLTQGVNEQFF
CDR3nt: TGTGCCAGCAGATTGACACAGGGTGTCAATGAGCAGTTCTTC

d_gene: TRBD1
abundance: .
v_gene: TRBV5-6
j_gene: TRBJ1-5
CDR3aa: CASSIRTGGNQPQHF
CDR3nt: TGTGCCAGCAGCATCCGGACAGGGGGCAATCAGCCCCAGCATTTT

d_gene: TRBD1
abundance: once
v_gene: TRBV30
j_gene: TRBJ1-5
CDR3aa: CAWSPQGIYSNQPQHF
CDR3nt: TGTGCCTGGAGTCCACAGGGGATCTATAGCAATCAGCCCCAGCATTTT

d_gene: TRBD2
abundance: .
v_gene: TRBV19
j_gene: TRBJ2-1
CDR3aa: CASSSPGLGTREQFF
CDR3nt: TGTGCCAGTAGTTCGCCGGGACTAGGGACAAGAGAGCAGTTCTTC

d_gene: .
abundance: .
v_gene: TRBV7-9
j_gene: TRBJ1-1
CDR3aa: CASKGDTLSTEAFF
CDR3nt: TGTGCCAGCAAGGGGGACACTTTATCAACTGAAGCTTTCTTT

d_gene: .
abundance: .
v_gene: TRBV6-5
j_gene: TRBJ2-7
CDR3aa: CASSPSYEQYF
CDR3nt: TGTGCCAGCAGTCCTAGCTACGAGCAGTACTTC

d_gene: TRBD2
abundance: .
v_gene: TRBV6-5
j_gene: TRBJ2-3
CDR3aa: CASSTSGGTDTQYF
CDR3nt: TGTGCCAGCAGCACTAGCGGGGGCACAGATACGCAGTATTTT

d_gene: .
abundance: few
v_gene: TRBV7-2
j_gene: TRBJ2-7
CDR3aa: CASSSSRDIYEQYF
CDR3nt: TGTGCCAGCAGCTCCTCCCGGGACATCTACGAGCAGTACTTC

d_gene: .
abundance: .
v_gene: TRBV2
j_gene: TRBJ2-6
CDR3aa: CASSRTRGGGANVLTF
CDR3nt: TGTGCCAGCAGCCGCACCAGGGGTGGAGGGGCCAACGTCCTGACTTTC

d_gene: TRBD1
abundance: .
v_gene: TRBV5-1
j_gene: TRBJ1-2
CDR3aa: CASSLEGRGNEDGYTF
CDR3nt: TGCGCCAGCAGCTTGGAGGGCAGGGGGAACGAGGATGGCTACACCTTC

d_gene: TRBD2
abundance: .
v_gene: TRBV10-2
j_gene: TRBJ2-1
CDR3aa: CASSETSGSGEQFF
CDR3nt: TGCGCCAGCAGTGAGACTAGCGGGAGTGGTGAGCAGTTCTTC

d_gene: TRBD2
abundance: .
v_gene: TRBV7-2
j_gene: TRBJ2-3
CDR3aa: CASSPEGLVVFTDTQYF
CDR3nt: TGTGCCAGCAGCCCCGAGGGACTAGTCGTCTTCACAGATACGCAGTATTTT

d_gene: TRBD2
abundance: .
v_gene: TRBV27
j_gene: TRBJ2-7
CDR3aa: CASSPGPHSGLYSSEQYF
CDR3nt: TGTGCCAGCAGTCCCGGACCCCATAGCGGGTTGTACAGCTCCGAGCAGTACTTC

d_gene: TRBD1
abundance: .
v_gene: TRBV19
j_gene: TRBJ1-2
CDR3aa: CASRQDRGLNYGYTF
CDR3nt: TGTGCCAGTAGACAAGACAGGGGCCTTAACTATGGCTACACCTTC

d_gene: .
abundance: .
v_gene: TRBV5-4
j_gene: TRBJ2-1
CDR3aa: CASEDPTSAGEQFF
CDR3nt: TGTGCCAGCGAAGACCCAACCTCTGCGGGCGAGCAGTTCTTC

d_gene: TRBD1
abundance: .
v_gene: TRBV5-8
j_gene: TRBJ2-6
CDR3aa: CASSSGQRKISGANVLTF
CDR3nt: TGTGCCAGCAGCTCGGGACAGCGGAAAATTTCTGGGGCCAACGTCCTGACTTTC

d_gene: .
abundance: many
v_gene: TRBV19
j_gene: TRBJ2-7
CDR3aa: CASSISPSYEQYF
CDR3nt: TGTGCCAGTAGTATAAGCCCTTCCTACGAGCAGTACTTC

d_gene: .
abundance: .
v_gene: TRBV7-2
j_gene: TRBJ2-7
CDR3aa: CASNIRVGDYEQYF
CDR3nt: TGTGCCAGCAACATCAGGGTTGGGGACTACGAGCAGTACTTC

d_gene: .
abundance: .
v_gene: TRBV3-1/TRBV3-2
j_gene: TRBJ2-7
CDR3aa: CASSPSHRGEQYF
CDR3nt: TGTGCCAGCAGCCCCAGCCATAGGGGCGAGCAGTACTTC

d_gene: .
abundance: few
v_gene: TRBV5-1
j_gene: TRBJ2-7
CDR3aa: CASSLMTQFYEQYF
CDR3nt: TGCGCCAGCAGCTTGATGACTCAGTTCTACGAGCAGTACTTC

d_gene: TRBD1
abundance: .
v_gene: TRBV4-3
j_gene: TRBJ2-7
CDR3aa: CASSQEVDRVGYSYEQYF
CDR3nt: TGCGCCAGCAGCCAAGAAGTGGACAGGGTAGGATACTCCTACGAGCAGTACTTC

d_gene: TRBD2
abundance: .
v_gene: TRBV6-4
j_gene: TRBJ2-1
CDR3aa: CASSDPLAGVGEQFF
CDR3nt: TGTGCCAGCAGTGACCCGCTAGCGGGAGTTGGTGAGCAGTTCTTC

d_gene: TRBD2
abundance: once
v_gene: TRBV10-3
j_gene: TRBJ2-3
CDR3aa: CASEGAGGDTQYF
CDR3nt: TGTGCCAGTGAGGGAGCGGGGGGGGATACGCAGTATTTT

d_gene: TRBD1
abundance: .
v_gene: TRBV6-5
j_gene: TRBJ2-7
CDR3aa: CASRPRDRAYEQYF
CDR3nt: TGTGCCAGCAGACCCCGGGACAGAGCCTACGAGCAGTACTTC

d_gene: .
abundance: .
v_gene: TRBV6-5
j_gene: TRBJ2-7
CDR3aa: CASNGAGGYEQYF
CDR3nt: TGTGCCAGCAACGGAGCAGGAGGTTACGAGCAGTACTTC

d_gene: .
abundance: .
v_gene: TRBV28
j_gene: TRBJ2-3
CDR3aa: CASSLGLAHTDTQYF
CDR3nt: TGTGCCAGCAGTTTAGGCCTAGCGCACACAGATACGCAGTATTTT

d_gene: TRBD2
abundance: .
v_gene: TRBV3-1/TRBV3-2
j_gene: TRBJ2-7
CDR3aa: CASSHTSGSYEQYF
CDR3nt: TGTGCCAGCAGCCACACTAGCGGTTCCTACGAGCAGTACTTC

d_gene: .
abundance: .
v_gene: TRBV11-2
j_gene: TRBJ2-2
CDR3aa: CASSLGRRAGELFF
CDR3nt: TGTGCCAGCAGCTTAGGTCGGAGGGCCGGGGAGCTGTTTTTT

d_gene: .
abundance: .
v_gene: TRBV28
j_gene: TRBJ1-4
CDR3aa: CASSSEIATNEKLFF
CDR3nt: TGTGCCAGCAGTTCGGAGATTGCAACTAATGAAAAACTGTTTTTT

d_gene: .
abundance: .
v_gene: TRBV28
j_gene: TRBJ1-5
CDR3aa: CASSLADQPQHF
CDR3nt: TGTGCCAGCAGTTTAGCAGATCAGCCCCAGCATTTT

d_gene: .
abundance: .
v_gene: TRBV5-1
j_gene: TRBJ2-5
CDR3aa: CASSLEGMRQETQYF
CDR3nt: TGCGCCAGCAGCTTGGAAGGCATGAGGCAAGAGACCCAGTACTTC

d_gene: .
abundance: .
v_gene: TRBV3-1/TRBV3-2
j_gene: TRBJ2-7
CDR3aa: CASSPSNSYEQYF
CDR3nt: TGTGCCAGCAGCCCTAGCAACTCCTACGAGCAGTACTTC

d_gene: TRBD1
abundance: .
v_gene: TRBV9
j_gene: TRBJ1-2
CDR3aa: CASSGVQGGSYGYTF
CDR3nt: TGTGCCAGCAGCGGTGTACAGGGGGGCTCCTATGGCTACACCTTC

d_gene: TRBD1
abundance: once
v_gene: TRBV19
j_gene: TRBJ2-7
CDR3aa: CASSPTGGTYEQYF
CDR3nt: TGTGCCAGTAGTCCAACAGGGGGCACCTACGAGCAGTACTTC

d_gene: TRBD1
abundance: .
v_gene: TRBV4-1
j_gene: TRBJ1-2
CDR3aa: CASSPPFDRVSGYGYTF
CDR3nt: TGCGCCAGCAGCCCACCATTCGACAGGGTTTCAGGATATGGCTACACCTTC

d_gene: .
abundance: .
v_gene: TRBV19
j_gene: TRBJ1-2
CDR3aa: CASSPGGSGDGYTF
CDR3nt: TGTGCCAGTAGTCCTGGGGGATCGGGGGATGGCTACACCTTC

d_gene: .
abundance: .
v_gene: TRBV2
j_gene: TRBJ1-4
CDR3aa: CASRNGRNNEKLFF
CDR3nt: TGTGCCAGCAGGAACGGCAGGAATAATGAAAAACTGTTTTTT

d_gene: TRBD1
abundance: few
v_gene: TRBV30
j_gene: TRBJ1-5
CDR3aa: CAWTQGARQPQHF
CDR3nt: TGTGCCTGGACACAGGGGGCCAGGCAGCCCCAGCATTTT

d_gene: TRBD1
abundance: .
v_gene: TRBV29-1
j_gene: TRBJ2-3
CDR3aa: CSARDSYTQYF
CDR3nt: TGCAGCGCTCGGGACAGTTATACGCAGTATTTT

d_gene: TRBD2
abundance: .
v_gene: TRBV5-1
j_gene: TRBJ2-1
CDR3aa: CASSSGLAGGGNEQFF
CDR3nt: TGCGCCAGCAGCTCGGGACTAGCGGGAGGGGGCAATGAGCAGTTCTTC

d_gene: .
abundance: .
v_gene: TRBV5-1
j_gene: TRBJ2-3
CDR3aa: CASSLVPSEFSTDTQYF
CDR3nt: TGCGCCAGCAGCTTGGTTCCTAGCGAGTTTAGCACAGATACGCAGTATTTT

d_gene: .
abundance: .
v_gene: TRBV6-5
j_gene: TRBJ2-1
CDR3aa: CASSPLGTAEQFF
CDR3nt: TGTGCCAGCAGTCCACTTGGTACAGCAGAGCAGTTCTTC

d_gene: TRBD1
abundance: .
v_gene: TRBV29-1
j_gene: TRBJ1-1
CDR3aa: CSGGTANTEAFF
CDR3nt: TGCAGCGGGGGGACAGCGAACACTGAAGCTTTCTTT

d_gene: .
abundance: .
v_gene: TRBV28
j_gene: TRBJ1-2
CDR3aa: CASSFPQGLNYGYTF
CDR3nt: TGTGCCAGCAGTTTCCCTCAGGGCCTAAACTATGGCTACACCTTC

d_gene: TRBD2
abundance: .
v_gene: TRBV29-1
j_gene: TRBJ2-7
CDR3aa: CSVEAGGIGEQYF
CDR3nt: TGCAGCGTTGAGGCGGGAGGCATCGGCGAGCAGTACTTC

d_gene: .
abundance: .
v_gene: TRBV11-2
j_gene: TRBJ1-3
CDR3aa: CASSSSPNTIYF
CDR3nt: TGTGCCAGCAGCTCCAGTCCCAACACCATATATTTT

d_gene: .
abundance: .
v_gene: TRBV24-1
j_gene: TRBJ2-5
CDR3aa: CATSHGTPQETQYF
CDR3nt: TGTGCCACCAGTCACGGGACACCCCAAGAGACCCAGTACTTC

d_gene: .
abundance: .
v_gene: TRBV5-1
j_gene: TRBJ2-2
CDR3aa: CASSLRSRGGANTGELFF
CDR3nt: TGCGCCAGCAGCTTGAGGTCTCGTGGGGGCGCGAACACCGGGGAGCTGTTTTTT

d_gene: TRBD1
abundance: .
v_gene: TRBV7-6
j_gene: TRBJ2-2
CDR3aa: CASSPRGHGNTGELFF
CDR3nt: TGTGCCAGCAGCCCCAGGGGGCATGGGAACACCGGGGAGCTGTTTTTT

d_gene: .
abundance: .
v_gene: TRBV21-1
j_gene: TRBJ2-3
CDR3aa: CASSNFSGNAVDTQYF
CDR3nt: TGTGCCAGCAGCAACTTTAGCGGGAATGCTGTAGATACGCAGTATTTT

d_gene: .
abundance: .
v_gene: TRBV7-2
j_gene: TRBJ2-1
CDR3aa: CASSPSGGVLSSYNEQFF
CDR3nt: TGTGCCAGCAGCCCCTCTGGAGGGGTCCTTAGCTCCTACAATGAGCAGTTCTTC